This T cell receptor (beta chain) was documented in a study of breast tumors, draining lymph nodes, adjacent tissues. From the multiplex PCR reads, TCRdb called clonotypes with MiXCR, one entry per CDR3 protein. The data hold around 290,000 distinct CDR3 sequences, with more than 30% observed a single time. About this clonotype: Its antigen is currently unknown.

Regarding the study as a whole: Tumors had less TCR diversity than lymph nodes, more than nontumor tissue. The data were judged consistent with most tumor T cells coming from lymph node and expanding in tumor.

V dropped 4 bases and J dropped 4; count of bases not matched to a gene: 6. The length of the CDR3 is 16 residues. Germline V gene sequence: CDR1 WNHNN, CDR2 SYGVQD (reference sequence). Breast cancer patients provided tissue from their axillary draining lymph nodes. The sequenced material came from axillary lymph node tissue. The chain uses TRBV10-1 and TRBJ2-2; 10 bases align to TRBD2. This clonotype was sampled from a female donor with breast cancer. Some clones in this sample may be carry-over from other donors' samples. CDR3: CASSAGLAGVTGELFF. CDR3 DNA sequence: TGCGCCAGCAGTGCGGGGCTAGCGGGAGTCACCGGGGAGCTGTTTTTT.